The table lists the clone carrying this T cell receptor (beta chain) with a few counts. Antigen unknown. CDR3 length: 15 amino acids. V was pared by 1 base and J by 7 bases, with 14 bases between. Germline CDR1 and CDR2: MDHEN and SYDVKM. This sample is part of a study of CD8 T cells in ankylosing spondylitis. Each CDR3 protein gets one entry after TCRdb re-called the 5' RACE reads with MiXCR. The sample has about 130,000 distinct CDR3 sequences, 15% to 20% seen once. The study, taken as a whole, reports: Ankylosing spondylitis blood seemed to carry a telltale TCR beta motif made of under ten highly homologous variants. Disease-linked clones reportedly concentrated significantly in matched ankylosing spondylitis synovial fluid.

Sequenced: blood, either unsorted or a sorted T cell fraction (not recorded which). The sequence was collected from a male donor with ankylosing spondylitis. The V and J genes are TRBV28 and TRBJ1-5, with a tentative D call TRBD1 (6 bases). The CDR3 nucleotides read TGTGCCAGCAGTTTATCGGCAGGGGTGTACCAGCCCCAGCATTTT. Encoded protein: CASSLSAGVYQPQHF.